These 18 T cell receptor beta chains share one sample of origin, sequenced in a study of blood T cell repertoires in COVID-19. Measured with immunoSEQ multiplex PCR; TCRdb has only the in-frame clones, and not every one. The sample gives some 180,000 clones, over 80% of which show up once; 5.5% to 8% is in the top ten. The sample taken for sequencing was peripheral blood. The receptors come from a woman in her thirties or forties with COVID-19, enrolled during active disease.

This clone occurred once. The rearrangement uses TRBV5-1 and TRBJ1-1; TRBD1 agrees at 10 bases. CDR1 is SGHRS and CDR2 is YFSETQ in the germline V gene. The CDR3 covers 16 residues. V was pared by 0 bases and J by 3 bases, with 5 bases of the junction left unmatched. The CDR3 DNA sequence: TGCGCCAGCAGCTTGGGGGACAGGGGAGGGGACACTGAAGCTTTCTTT. Its translation: CASSLGDRGGDTEAFF. The full variable domain, its missing parts supplied by reference TRBV5-1 and TRBJ1-1, is KAGVTQTPRYLIKTRGQQVTLSCSPISGHRSVSWYQQTPGQGLQFLFEYFSETQRNKGNFPGRFSGRQFSNSRSEMNVSTLELGDSALYLCASSLGDRGGDTEAFFGQGTRLTVV.

This chain connects TRBV4-1 to TRBJ1-2; 7 bases line up with TRBD1. This CDR3 region has 18 residues. Trimming cost V 6 bases and J 8 bases; bases outside gene matches: 24. Germline V CDR1 and CDR2: MGHRA, YSYEKL. DNA for the CDR3: TGCGCCAGCAGTCCGATGTTGGTAAGGGGGCCCGATCTGTGGGGCTACACCTTC. Translated: CASSPMLVRGPDLWGYTF.

This clone was counted once. The rearrangement uses TRBV5-6 and TRBJ2-3; D possibly corresponds to TRBD2 (5 bases). The V and J ends lost 0 bases and 3 bases respectively, with 11 bases between them. The CDR3 consists of 15 residues. Germline V gene sequence: CDR1 SGHDT, CDR2 YYEEEE. In nucleotides, the CDR3 is TGTGCCAGCAGCTTGGGGGCTAGCCGGACAGATACGCAGTATTTT. This gives the protein CASSLGASRTDTQYF.

The chain links TRBV27 to TRBJ2-4; weak D call: TRBD2 (5 bases). Germline V gene data show CDR1 as MNHEY and CDR2 as SMNVEV (reference sequence). Trimming left V 4 bases short and J 7 bases short, with 11 bases between. This CDR3 spans 13 amino acids. The CDR3 DNA reads TGTGCCAGCAGTTGGACGCCGGGGAACATTCAGTACTTC. Amino acids: CASSWTPGNIQYF.

This sequence joins TRBV5-1 and TRBJ1-2; TRBD1 is a possible D gene (6 bases). Looked up from germline, CDR1 is SGHRS and CDR2 is YFSETQ. The germline V and J ends were trimmed by 3 bases and 6 bases, with 18 bases remaining between them. The CDR3 covers 15 residues. The CDR3, as DNA: TGCGCCAGCAGCTGGGGGGGAGCGTCAGGGGATGGCTACACCTTC. This sequence encodes CASSWGGASGDGYTF.

The J gene is TRBJ1-2, the V gene TRBV29-1; TRBD1 might be the D (6 bases). The CDR3 totals 11 residues. Trimming cost V 6 bases and J 8 bases, with 13 bases left between them. CDR1 and CDR2 (germline): SQVTM, ANQGSEA. CDR3 residues: CSVQDRHGYTF. The CDR3 DNA is TGCAGCGTCCAAGACAGGCACGGCTACACCTTC.

The V and J genes are TRBV7-3 and TRBJ2-1; 15 nucleotides align to TRBD2. Looked up from germline, CDR1 is SGHTA and CDR2 is FQGTGA. This CDR3 has 18 residues. V trimming: 3 bases; J trimming: 1 base; junction bases outside the gene matches: 4. The CDR3 nucleotides are TGTGCCAGCAGCTTTTGGACTAGCGGGAGGGGGTCCTACAATGAGCAGTTCTTC. Translation gives CASSFWTSGRGSYNEQFF.

This chain uses TRBV19 with TRBJ1-1; D gene uncertain. The germline V and J ends were trimmed by 3 bases and 2 bases, with 16 bases remaining between them. The CDR3 has 16 residues. From germline, CDR1 is LNHDA and CDR2 SQIVND (reference sequence). The CDR3 bases are TGTGCCAGTAGTATGGGCCGCACTCCCCTTAACACTGAAGCTTTCTTT. Its translation is CASSMGRTPLNTEAFF. The complete variable domain, with remaining parts taken from reference TRBV19 and TRBJ1-1, reads DGGITQSPKYLFRKEGQNVTLSCEQNLNHDAMYWYRQDPGQGLRLIYYSQIVNDFQKGDIAEGYSVSREKKESFPLTVTSAQKNPTAFYLCASSMGRTPLNTEAFFGQGTRLTVV.

The chain has TRBV9 and TRBJ1-1; a possible D gene is TRBD1 (5 bases). This CDR3 contains 14 residues. CDR1 and CDR2 (germline): SGDLS, YYNGEE. The germline V and J ends were trimmed by 0 bases and 4 bases, with 10 bases remaining between them. This CDR3 is CASSVATASTEAFF. The CDR3 nucleotides are TGTGCCAGCAGCGTAGCGACAGCGAGCACTGAAGCTTTCTTT.

This clone turned up a few times. This chain links TRBV12-3 or TRBV12-4 with TRBJ1-3; D not resolved. This CDR3 is built from 13 residues. V shed 2 bases and J shed 8 bases, with 10 bases lying between them. CDR3 amino acids: CASSLYSADTIYF. The CDR3 DNA reads as TGTGCCAGCAGTTTATATAGCGCGGACACCATATATTTT.

This chain connects TRBV7-8 to TRBJ1-5; D is uncertain. Trimming left V 5 bases short and J 0 bases short, with 11 bases between. Germline V gene lookup returns CDR1 SGHVS and CDR2 FQNEAQ. The CDR3 sequence is 15 residues long. The DNA for the CDR3 is TGTGCCAGCAGCAACAGCCTTTATAGCAATCAGCCCCAGCATTTT. Protein: CASSNSLYSNQPQHF.

CDR3 sequence: CASWTENSPLHF. For the CDR3, the DNA is TGTGCCAGCTGGACAGAAAATTCACCCCTCCACTTT. The chain is built from TRBV6-5 and TRBJ1-6; tentative D call: TRBD1 (6 bases). Germline V gives CDR1 MNHEY, CDR2 SVGAGI. This CDR3 has 12 residues. The V end lost 8 bases, the J end lost 7 bases, and 9 bases lay between the germline ends.

The chain couples TRBV5-4 to TRBJ2-1; 8 bases are shared with TRBD2. The junction had 7 bases not matched to a gene; V was cut back by 2 bases and J by 9 bases. Germline V lookup: CDR1 SGHNT, CDR2 YYREEE (reference sequence). The CDR3 spans 14 residues. The CDR3 region is CASSFPGGRSEQFF. In DNA form, the CDR3 reads TGTGCCAGCAGCTTTCCGGGGGGGCGATCTGAGCAGTTCTTC.

V and J are TRBV13 and TRBJ1-2, with D perhaps TRBD1 (6 bases). The CDR3 consists of 12 residues. V dropped 5 bases and J dropped 7 bases, with 11 bases sitting between them. Germline-derived CDR1 and CDR2 are PRHDT and FYEKMQ (reference sequence). CDR3: CASSKGTTGYTF. The CDR3 region has the DNA TGTGCCAGCAGCAAGGGGACAACTGGCTACACCTTC.

This clone was seen a few times. The rearrangement links TRBV12-5 to TRBJ1-3, with D hard to call. Trimming took off 3 bases at V and 3 bases at J, with 12 bases between the two ends. CDR1 and CDR2 (germline): LGHNT, FRNRAP. This CDR3 has 15 residues. The CDR3 protein is CASGFSGGGGNTIYF. In nucleotides, the CDR3 is TGTGCTAGTGGTTTTTCCGGAGGTGGTGGAAACACCATATATTTT.

CDR3: CASSASGRLETQYF. The CDR3 nucleotides are TGTGCCAGCAGCGCTAGCGGGAGGCTGGAGACCCAGTACTTC. The V gene is TRBV9, the J gene TRBJ2-5, with TRBD2 matching 11 bases. In germline, CDR1 is SGDLS, CDR2 YYNGEE. Unmatched junction bases numbered 3, after V lost 3 bases and J lost 5 bases. CDR3 size: 14 residues.

This clone was counted once. This chain connects TRBV5-1 to TRBJ1-1; 11 nucleotides match TRBD1. V lost 4 bases and J lost 5; bases outside the gene matches: 1. The CDR3 spans 13 residues. CDR1 and CDR2 (germline): SGHRS, YFSETQ. The CDR3 nucleotides read TGCGCCAGCAGCGGGGACAGGGGGACTGAAGCTTTCTTT. This translates into CASSGDRGTEAFF.

V and J are TRBV5-1 and TRBJ1-2; 11 nucleotides agree with TRBD1. The junction had 6 bases not matched to a gene; V was cut back by 4 bases and J by 1 base. This CDR3 is 16 amino acids long. Germline CDR1 reads SGHRS; CDR2 reads YFSETQ. DNA of the CDR3: TGCGCCAGCAGCCCCGGGACAGGGGGTTTTAACTATGGCTACACCTTC. Translating it yields CASSPGTGGFNYGYTF.